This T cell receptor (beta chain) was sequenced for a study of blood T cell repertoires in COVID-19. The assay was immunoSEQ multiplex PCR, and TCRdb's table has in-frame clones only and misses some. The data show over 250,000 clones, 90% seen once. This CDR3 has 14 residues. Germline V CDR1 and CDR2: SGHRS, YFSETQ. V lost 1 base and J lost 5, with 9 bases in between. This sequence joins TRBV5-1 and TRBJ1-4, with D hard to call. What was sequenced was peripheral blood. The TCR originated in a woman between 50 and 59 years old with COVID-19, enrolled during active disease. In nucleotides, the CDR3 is TGCGCCAGCAGCTTGAGAGGGCCGAATGAAAAACTGTTTTTT. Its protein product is CASSLRGPNEKLFF.